A selection of T cell receptor beta chains follows, all from one sample in a study of blood T cells in healthy people across ages. Each CDR3 protein gets one entry after TCRdb re-called the 5' RACE reads with MiXCR. The sample consists of about 810,000 distinct CDR3 sequences, 35% to 40% of them appearing once. The sample was blood. Every receptor here comes from a young man in good health. Each CDR3 is given with its conserved first and last residue. D genes are given only for firm matches. Clone sizes are given selectively: once, few, many, or a class where the clone is expanded.

abundance	d_gene	v_gene	j_gene	len	CDR3nt	CDR3aa
NA	NA	TRBV7-8	TRBJ1-2	20	TGTGCCAGCAGCTTAGTTGGGAGGCCGGGACACTTCCCAAACCGCTATGGCTACACCTTC	CASSLVGRPGHFPNRYGYTF
few	NA	TRBV5-1	TRBJ2-7	15	TGCGCCAGCAGCTTGGGACTGGGGCTAGAGGGTGAGCAGTACTTC	CASSLGLGLEGEQYF
few	TRBD2	TRBV12-3/TRBV12-4	TRBJ2-7	15	TGTGCCAGCAGTGCGCGACTAGCGGTAACCCATGAGCAGTACTTC	CASSARLAVTHEQYF
many	TRBD1	TRBV12-3/TRBV12-4	TRBJ2-1	15	TGTGCCAGCCATAGCACAGGGGGCCAGGGCAATGAGCAGTTCTTC	CASHSTGGQGNEQFF
few	NA	TRBV5-5	TRBJ2-1	14	TGTGCCAGCAGCCGAACAACAGGGCGCAATGAGCAGTTCTTC	CASSRTTGRNEQFF
NA	NA	TRBV4-3	TRBJ2-1	19	TGCGCCAGCAGCCAAGAGTGGGGGACACCTACGTCCTTCTACAATGAGCAGTTCTTC	CASSQEWGTPTSFYNEQFF
few	TRBD1	TRBV28	TRBJ1-1	16	TGTGCCAGCAGTGGACCAGGGGGTGGGGAGAACACTGAAGCTTTCTTT	CASSGPGGGENTEAFF
few	NA	TRBV21-1	TRBJ2-5	16	TGTGCCAGCAGATTTCGTCCGGGGGCACTAATCGGGACCCAGTACTTC	CASRFRPGALIGTQYF
NA	NA	TRBV9	TRBJ2-2	15	TGTGCCAGCAGCGTAGCTAGTGGCTTGACCGGGGAGCTGTTTTTT	CASSVASGLTGELFF
NA	NA	TRBV27	TRBJ2-7	14	TGTGCCAGCAGTTTAGCGCCATACGTTTACGAGCAGTACTTC	CASSLAPYVYEQYF
NA	TRBD1	TRBV20-1	TRBJ1-2	13	TGCAGTGCTCACCCGGGACAGCTTTATGGCTACACCTTC	CSAHPGQLYGYTF
many	NA	TRBV18	TRBJ1-5	13	TGTGCCAGCTCACCGGGGGTCAATCAGCCCCAGCATTTT	CASSPGVNQPQHF
few	NA	TRBV20-1	TRBJ1-5	13	TGCAGTGCTAGAGCTACTTTGAATCAGCCCCAGCATTTT	CSARATLNQPQHF
NA	TRBD1	TRBV4-2	TRBJ1-2	15	TGTGCCAGCAGCCAAGAGGGACAGAACCTCTATGGCTACACCTTC	CASSQEGQNLYGYTF
few	NA	TRBV5-1	TRBJ2-7	15	TGCGCCAGCAGCCCTAACCGGACGGGCTCCTACGAGCAGTACTTC	CASSPNRTGSYEQYF
many	TRBD2	TRBV5-5	TRBJ2-1	14	TGTGCCAGCCTTAGACTAGCGGGGAATAATGAGCAGTTCTTC	CASLRLAGNNEQFF
few	TRBD2	TRBV7-2	TRBJ2-5	14	TGTGCCAGCAGCGTCGGGGGGGAACAAGAGACCCAGTACTTC	CASSVGGEQETQYF
few	NA	TRBV6-5	TRBJ2-3	14	TGTGCCAGCAGTTACGGGGAAAGGGGAGATACGCAGTATTTT	CASSYGERGDTQYF
NA	TRBD2	TRBV4-1	TRBJ2-7	16	TGCGCCAGCAGCTACCGACTAGCGGGAGTACAAGCCGAGCAGTACTTC	CASSYRLAGVQAEQYF
NA	TRBD1	TRBV7-3	TRBJ1-6	23	TGTGCCAGCAGCTTAACTAATTTTCGCACATCATCACCGGGACAGCCTTATAATTCACCCCTCCACTTT	CASSLTNFRTSSPGQPYNSPLHF
NA	TRBD1	TRBV12-3/TRBV12-4	TRBJ1-1	14	TGTGCCAGCAGTTTAGTCCGGGACAGGACTGAAGCTTTCTTT	CASSLVRDRTEAFF
few	NA	TRBV4-3	TRBJ1-2	15	TGCGCCAGCAGCCAAGTAGTGAGAACGGGACGGGGCTACACCTTC	CASSQVVRTGRGYTF
few	TRBD2	TRBV25-1	TRBJ2-7	15	TGTGCCAGCAGTGCCAGGATGGCGGGGGGACTTGAGCAGTACTTC	CASSARMAGGLEQYF
NA	TRBD1	TRBV4-3	TRBJ1-3	18	TGCGCCAGCAGCCTATCACCCGGGACAGGAAACTCTGGAAACACCATATATTTT	CASSLSPGTGNSGNTIYF
few	TRBD1	TRBV4-2	TRBJ2-1	16	TGTGCCAGCAGCCAAGATCTCACAGGGGTAAGAAATGAGCAGTTCTTC	CASSQDLTGVRNEQFF
NA	NA	TRBV11-1	TRBJ2-5	14	TGTGCCAGCAGCTCCGGGATGGGGCAAGAGACCCAGTACTTC	CASSSGMGQETQYF
NA	NA	TRBV12-3/TRBV12-4	TRBJ2-2	16	TGTGCCAGCAGAAGACAGGACTATCCGAACACCGGGGAGCTGTTTTTT	CASRRQDYPNTGELFF
NA	TRBD2	TRBV7-9	TRBJ2-3	18	TGTGCCAGCGGACGGGATTTTAGCGGGGCGACCTACACAGATACGCAGTATTTT	CASGRDFSGATYTDTQYF
few	TRBD2	TRBV20-1	TRBJ2-1	18	TGCAGTGCTGCCCCCGGATCGGGGGGGCGAAGCTCCTACAATGAGCAGTTCTTC	CSAAPGSGGRSSYNEQFF
NA	NA	TRBV5-5	TRBJ1-2	14	TGTGCCAGCAGCCTTGGACCCGAGGACTATGGCTACACCTTC	CASSLGPEDYGYTF
once	NA	TRBV7-9	TRBJ2-7	14	TGTGCCAGCAACCTCGGAACTTGGAGAAACGAGCAGTACTTC	CASNLGTWRNEQYF
NA	NA	TRBV7-6	TRBJ1-1	15	TGTGCCAGCAGCGCGGCGGGGGGAGGGAACACTGAAGCTTTCTTT	CASSAAGGGNTEAFF
few	NA	TRBV7-2	TRBJ1-4	15	TGTGCCAGCAGCTTATTGGGTCGGGGAAGTGAAAAACTGTTTTTT	CASSLLGRGSEKLFF
NA	NA	TRBV24-1	TRBJ2-7	10	TGTGCCACCACGAAGTACGAGCAGTACTTC	CATTKYEQYF
NA	NA	TRBV5-1	TRBJ1-1	12	TGCGCCAGCGGGGAGGGGGGGATTGAAGCTTTCTTT	CASGEGGIEAFF
NA	NA	TRBV4-3	TRBJ2-1	16	TGCGCCAGCAGCCAAGAAGCTGTTAGCTCCTACAATGAGCAGTTCTTC	CASSQEAVSSYNEQFF
NA	NA	TRBV6-2/TRBV6-3	TRBJ2-5	15	TGTGCCAGCAGTTACGGAACGGTGCGGCAAGAGACCCAGTACTTC	CASSYGTVRQETQYF
NA	NA	TRBV27	TRBJ2-7	13	TGTGCCAGCAGAGAAGACTTTTACAATGAGCAGTACTTC	CASREDFYNEQYF
NA	NA	TRBV29-1	TRBJ2-7	13	TGCACCGCAAAAGGGGCCACATACAATGAGCAGTACTTC	CTAKGATYNEQYF
many	TRBD2	TRBV10-3	TRBJ2-7	15	TGTGCCATCAGTGAACAGCGGGAGACCAACTACGAGCAGTACTTC	CAISEQRETNYEQYF
few	NA	TRBV5-5	TRBJ2-7	15	TGTGCCAGCAGCCAGGGACTGCCCTCCTACAATGAGCAGTACTTC	CASSQGLPSYNEQYF
few	TRBD1	TRBV7-2	TRBJ1-5	15	TGTGCCAGCAGCCAAAGGACAGGGGGGTATCAGCCCCAGCATTTT	CASSQRTGGYQPQHF
NA	TRBD2	TRBV11-2	TRBJ2-1	15	TGTGCCAGCAGCGTAGCGGGGGCCCACCAAGAGACCCAGTTCTTC	CASSVAGAHQETQFF
few	NA	TRBV12-3/TRBV12-4	TRBJ2-3	15	TGTGCCAGCCAGCGCTCTTCGGGGTCCCCCTCTACGCAGTATTTT	CASQRSSGSPSTQYF
NA	TRBD1	TRBV20-1	TRBJ1-5	14	TGCAGTACTAGCCGCACAGGGGGCGGGCAGCCCCAGCATTTT	CSTSRTGGGQPQHF
many	NA	TRBV12-3/TRBV12-4	TRBJ1-2	12	TGTGCCAGCAGCGGGGAGGAGTATGGCTACACCTTC	CASSGEEYGYTF
NA	TRBD1	TRBV7-2	TRBJ1-4	15	TGTGCCAGCAGCCCGAGAGGACAGGGTTGGGAAAAACTGTTTTTT	CASSPRGQGWEKLFF
few	NA	TRBV10-3	TRBJ1-2	16	TGTGCCATCAGTGAGTCGGCCCCAGGGCAAAACTATGGCTACACCTTC	CAISESAPGQNYGYTF
few	NA	TRBV19	TRBJ2-3	15	TGTGCCAGTGTTGTTCACGGGCTCGCCACAGATACGCAGTATTTT	CASVVHGLATDTQYF
few	NA	TRBV12-3/TRBV12-4	TRBJ1-2	15	TGTGCCAGCACCAAACAACAGGGAGGCGTCTATGGCTACACCTTC	CASTKQQGGVYGYTF
NA	NA	TRBV6-1	TRBJ2-3	14	TGTGCCAGCCAAGGGTCAATTGGGGCAGATACGCAGTATTTT	CASQGSIGADTQYF
few	NA	TRBV20-1	TRBJ2-7	12	TGCAGTGCTAGGAGGGCGGCCTACGAGCAGTACTTC	CSARRAAYEQYF
few	TRBD1	TRBV7-2	TRBJ1-2	14	TGTGCCAGCAGCTTTCAGGGGGCCGATGGTGGCTACACCTTC	CASSFQGADGGYTF